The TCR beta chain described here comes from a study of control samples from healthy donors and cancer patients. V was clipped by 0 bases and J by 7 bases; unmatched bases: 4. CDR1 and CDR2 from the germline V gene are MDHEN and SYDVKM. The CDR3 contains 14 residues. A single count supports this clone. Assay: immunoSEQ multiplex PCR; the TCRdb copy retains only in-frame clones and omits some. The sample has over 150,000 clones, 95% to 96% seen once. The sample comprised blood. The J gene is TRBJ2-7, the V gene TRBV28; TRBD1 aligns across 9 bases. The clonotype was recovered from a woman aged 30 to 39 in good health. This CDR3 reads CASSLWKDRGEQYF. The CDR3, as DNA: TGTGCCAGCAGTTTATGGAAGGACAGGGGTGAGCAGTACTTC.